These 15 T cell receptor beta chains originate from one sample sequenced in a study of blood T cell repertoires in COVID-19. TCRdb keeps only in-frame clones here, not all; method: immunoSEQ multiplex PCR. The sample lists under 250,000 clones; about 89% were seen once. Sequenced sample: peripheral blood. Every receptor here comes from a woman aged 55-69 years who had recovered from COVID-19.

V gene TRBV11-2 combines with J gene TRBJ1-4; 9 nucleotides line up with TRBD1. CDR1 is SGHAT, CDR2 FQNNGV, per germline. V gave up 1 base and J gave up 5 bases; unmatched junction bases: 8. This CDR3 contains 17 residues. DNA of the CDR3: TGTGCCAGCAGCTTAGTTGGGACAGGGTCCGCGAATGAAAAACTGTTTTTT. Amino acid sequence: CASSLVGTGSANEKLFF.

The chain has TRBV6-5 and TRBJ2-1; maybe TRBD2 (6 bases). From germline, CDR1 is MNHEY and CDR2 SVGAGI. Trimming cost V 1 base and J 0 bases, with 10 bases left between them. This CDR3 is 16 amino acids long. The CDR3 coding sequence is TGTGCCAGCAGTTACTTCGCGGGGAGCTCCTACAATGAGCAGTTCTTC. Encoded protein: CASSYFAGSSYNEQFF.

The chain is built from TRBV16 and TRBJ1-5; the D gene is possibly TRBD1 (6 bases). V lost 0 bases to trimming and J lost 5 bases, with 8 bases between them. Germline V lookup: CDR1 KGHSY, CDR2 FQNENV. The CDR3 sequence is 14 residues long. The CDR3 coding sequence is TGTGCCAGCAGCCAATCTGGGGGCGATCAGCCCCAGCATTTT. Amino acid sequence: CASSQSGGDQPQHF.

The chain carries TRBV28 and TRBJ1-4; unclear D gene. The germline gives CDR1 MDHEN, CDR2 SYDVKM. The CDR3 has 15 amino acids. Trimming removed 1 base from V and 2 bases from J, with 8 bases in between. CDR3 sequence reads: CASSLFGLTNEKLFF. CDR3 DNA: TGTGCCAGCAGTTTATTCGGGTTGACTAATGAAAAACTGTTTTTT.

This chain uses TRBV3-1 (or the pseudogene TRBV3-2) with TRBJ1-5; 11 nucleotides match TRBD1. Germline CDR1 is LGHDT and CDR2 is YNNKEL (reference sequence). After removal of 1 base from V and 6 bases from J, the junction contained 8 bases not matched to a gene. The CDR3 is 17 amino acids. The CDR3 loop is CASSQGFGTGGLQPQHF. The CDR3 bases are TGTGCCAGCAGCCAAGGTTTTGGGACAGGGGGTCTTCAGCCCCAGCATTTT.

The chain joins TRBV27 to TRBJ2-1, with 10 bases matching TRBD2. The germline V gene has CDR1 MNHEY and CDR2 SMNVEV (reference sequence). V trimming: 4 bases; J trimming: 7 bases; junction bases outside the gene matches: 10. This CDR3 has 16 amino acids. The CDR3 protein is CASSSPQRGGLNEQFF. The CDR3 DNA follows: TGTGCCAGCAGTTCCCCCCAGCGGGGGGGCCTGAATGAGCAGTTCTTC.

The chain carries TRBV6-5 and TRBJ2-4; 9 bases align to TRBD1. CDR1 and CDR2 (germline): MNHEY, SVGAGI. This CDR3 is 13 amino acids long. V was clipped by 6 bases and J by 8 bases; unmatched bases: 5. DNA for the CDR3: TGTGCCAGCAGCACGGGGACAGGGTACATTCAGTACTTC. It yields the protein CASSTGTGYIQYF.

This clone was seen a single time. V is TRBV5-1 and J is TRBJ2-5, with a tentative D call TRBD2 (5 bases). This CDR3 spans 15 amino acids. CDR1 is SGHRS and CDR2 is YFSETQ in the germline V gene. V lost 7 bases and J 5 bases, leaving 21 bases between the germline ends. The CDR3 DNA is TGCGCCAGCTATGGAAGGGAGTGGGTTGGGGAGACCCAGTACTTC. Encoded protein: CASYGREWVGETQYF.

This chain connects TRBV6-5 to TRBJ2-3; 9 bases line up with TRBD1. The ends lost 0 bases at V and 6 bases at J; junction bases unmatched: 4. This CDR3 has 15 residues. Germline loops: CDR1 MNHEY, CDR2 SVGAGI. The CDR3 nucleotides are TGTGCCAGCAGTTACTCGATACAGGGGGCGGATACGCAGTATTTT. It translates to CASSYSIQGADTQYF.

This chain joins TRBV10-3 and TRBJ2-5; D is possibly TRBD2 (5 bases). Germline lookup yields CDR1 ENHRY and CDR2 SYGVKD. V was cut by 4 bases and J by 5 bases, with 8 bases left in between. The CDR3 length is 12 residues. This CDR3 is CAISVGGETQYF. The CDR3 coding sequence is TGTGCCATCAGTGTGGGCGGGGAGACCCAGTACTTC.

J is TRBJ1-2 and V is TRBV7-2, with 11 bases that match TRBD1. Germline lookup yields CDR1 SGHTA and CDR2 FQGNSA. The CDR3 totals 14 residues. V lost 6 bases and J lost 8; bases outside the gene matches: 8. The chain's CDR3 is CASRFLGQGVGYTF. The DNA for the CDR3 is TGTGCCAGCAGATTCCTGGGACAGGGGGTGGGCTACACCTTC.

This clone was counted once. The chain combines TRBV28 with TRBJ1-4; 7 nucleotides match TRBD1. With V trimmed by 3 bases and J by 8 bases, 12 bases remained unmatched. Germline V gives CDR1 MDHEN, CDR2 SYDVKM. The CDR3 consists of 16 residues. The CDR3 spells CASSFHLATGEEKLFF. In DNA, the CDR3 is TGTGCCAGCAGTTTCCATCTCGCCACAGGGGAAGAAAAACTGTTTTTT.

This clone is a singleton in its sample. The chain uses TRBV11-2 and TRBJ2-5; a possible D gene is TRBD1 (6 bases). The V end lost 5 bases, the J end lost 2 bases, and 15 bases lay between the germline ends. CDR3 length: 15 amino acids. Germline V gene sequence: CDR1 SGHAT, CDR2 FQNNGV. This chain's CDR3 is CASSRGQTTQETQYF. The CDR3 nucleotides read TGTGCCAGCAGCCGCGGACAGACTACTCAAGAGACCCAGTACTTC.

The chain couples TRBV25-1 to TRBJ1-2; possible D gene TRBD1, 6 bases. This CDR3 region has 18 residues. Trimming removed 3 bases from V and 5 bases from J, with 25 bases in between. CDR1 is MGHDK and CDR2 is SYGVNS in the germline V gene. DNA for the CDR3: TGTGCCAGCAGTGAGAGTGGGGGGGCGAGTTTATCGAGATATGGCTACACCTTC. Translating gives CASSESGGASLSRYGYTF.

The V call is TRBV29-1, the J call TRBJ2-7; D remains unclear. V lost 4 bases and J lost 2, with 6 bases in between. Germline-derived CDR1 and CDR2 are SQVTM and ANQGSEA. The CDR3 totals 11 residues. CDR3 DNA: TGCAGCGTTGCAGTACCCTACGAGCAGTACTTC. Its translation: CSVAVPYEQYF.